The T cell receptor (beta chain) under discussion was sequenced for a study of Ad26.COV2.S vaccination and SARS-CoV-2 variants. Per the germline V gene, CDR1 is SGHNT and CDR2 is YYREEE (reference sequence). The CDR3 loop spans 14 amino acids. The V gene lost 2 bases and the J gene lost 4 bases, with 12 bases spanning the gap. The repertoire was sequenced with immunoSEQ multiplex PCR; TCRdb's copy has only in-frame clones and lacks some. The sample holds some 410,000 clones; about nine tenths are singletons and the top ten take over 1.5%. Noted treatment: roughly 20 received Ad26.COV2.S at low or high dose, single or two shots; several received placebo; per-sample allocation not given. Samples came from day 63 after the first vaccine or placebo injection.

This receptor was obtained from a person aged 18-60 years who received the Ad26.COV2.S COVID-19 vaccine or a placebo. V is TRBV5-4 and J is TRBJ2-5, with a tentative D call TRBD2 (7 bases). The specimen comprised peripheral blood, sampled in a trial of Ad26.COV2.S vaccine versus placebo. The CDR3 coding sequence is TGTGCCAGCAGCTTCGGGGGGCCCCGAGAGACCCAGTACTTC. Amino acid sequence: CASSFGGPRETQYF.